Listed here is a single T cell receptor (beta chain). This CDR3 region has 18 residues. Trimming took 5 bases from V and 0 from J; bases not matched to a gene: 11. Germline V gene sequence: CDR1 LNHDA, CDR2 SQIVND (reference sequence). Ages ranged from about 18 to 90 years, with residence in 24 US areas. Cohorts were determined from participant-reported clinical history. Measured with immunoSEQ multiplex PCR; TCRdb has only the in-frame clones, and not every one. The table shows 150,000 to 200,000 clones, with around 80% occurring only once. This specimen belongs to a study of blood T cell repertoires in COVID-19. As for the study in general: Specimens from acute and convalescent COVID-19 originated in the United States, Italy and Spain.

Sequenced sample: PBMCs or T cells enriched from blood (not recorded which). The gene calls are TRBV19 and TRBJ2-2; 8 bases match TRBD1. The origin of this receptor is a man aged 45-60 years who had recovered from COVID-19. CDR3: CASSLKRGTGPNTGELFF. Here the CDR3 DNA reads TGTGCCAGTAGTTTAAAGAGGGGGACAGGACCGAACACCGGGGAGCTGTTTTTT.